A single T cell receptor (beta chain) is shown here with its context. Assay used: immunoSEQ multiplex PCR; TCRdb lists only in-frame clones, some missing. This table has roughly 200,000 clones, 75% to 90% appearing once. The data originate from a study of blood T cell repertoires in COVID-19. V was clipped by 4 bases and J by 3 bases; unmatched bases: 4. Germline V lookup: CDR1 LGHDT, CDR2 YNNKEL (reference sequence). CDR3 length: 15 residues. The chain combines TRBV3-1 (or the pseudogene TRBV3-2) with TRBJ2-2, with TRBD1 identical over 8 bases. This TCR was sampled from a woman in her twenties or thirties who had been exposed to COVID-19. The source material was PBMCs or T cells enriched from blood (not recorded which). The chain's CDR3 is CASSRQGAHTGELFF. In nucleotides, the CDR3 is TGTGCCAGCAGCCGCCAGGGGGCGCACACCGGGGAGCTGTTTTTT.